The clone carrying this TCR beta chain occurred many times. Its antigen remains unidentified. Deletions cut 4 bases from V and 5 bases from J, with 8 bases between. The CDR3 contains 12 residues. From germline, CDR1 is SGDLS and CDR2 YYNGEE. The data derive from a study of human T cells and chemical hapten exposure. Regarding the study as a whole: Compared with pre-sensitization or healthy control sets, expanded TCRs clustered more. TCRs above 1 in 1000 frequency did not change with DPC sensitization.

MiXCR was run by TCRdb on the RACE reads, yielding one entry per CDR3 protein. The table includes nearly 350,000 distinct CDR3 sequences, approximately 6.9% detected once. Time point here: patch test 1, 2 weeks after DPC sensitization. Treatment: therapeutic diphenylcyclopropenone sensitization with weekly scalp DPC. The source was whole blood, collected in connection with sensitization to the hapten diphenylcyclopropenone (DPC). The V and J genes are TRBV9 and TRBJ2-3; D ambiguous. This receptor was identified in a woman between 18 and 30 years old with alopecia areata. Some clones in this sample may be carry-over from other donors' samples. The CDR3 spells CASSFLRDTQYF. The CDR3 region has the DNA TGTGCCAGCAGCTTCCTCCGAGATACGCAGTATTTT.